Presented here are 8 T cell receptor beta chains from one specimen sequenced in a study of blood T cells in healthy people across ages. The use of a sample-barcoded 5' primer and a J-beta primer mix characterized a second PCR of 7 to 11 cycles. TCRdb analysed the 5' RACE reads with MiXCR anew, one entry per CDR3 protein. Among 800,000 to 1,000,000 distinct CDR3 sequences listed, roughly 43% were seen once. The sample consisted of blood. Receptors were obtained from a man aged 25 to 40 in good health.

The chain has TRBV20-1 and TRBJ2-4, with 7 bases lining up with TRBD1. The assigned J gene may be wrong: the sequence end matches TRBJ2-7 better. The length of the CDR3 is 13 residues. Germline CDR1 and CDR2: DFQATT and SNEGSKA (reference sequence). CDR3 coding DNA: TGCAGTGCTAGAGAGGGGACAGTTCACGAGCAGTACTTC. It specifies CSAREGTVHEQYF.

The rearrangement uses TRBV5-6 and TRBJ1-5; tentatively, D is TRBD1 (6 bases). Germline V gene lookup returns CDR1 SGHDT and CDR2 YYEEEE. Trimming shortened V by 4 bases and J by 0 bases, and 14 bases separated the two germline ends. The CDR3 extends over 16 amino acids. The CDR3 bases are TGTGCCAGCAGCATGGGGGGGGCATATAGCAATCAGCCCCAGCATTTT. This codes for CASSMGGAYSNQPQHF.

The chain carries TRBV20-1 and TRBJ2-4; D might be TRBD2 (7 bases). The closer fit of TRBJ2-7 to the DNA end suggests the J call may be wrong. The CDR3 has 18 residues. The V gene's germline CDR1 is DFQATT and CDR2 SNEGSKA (reference sequence). The DNA of the CDR3 is TGCAGTGCTAGGGGGGGGGCCCTTACAGGGTTCCGCCCTTACGAGCAGTACTTC. Amino acids: CSARGGALTGFRPYEQYF.

Only one count was recorded for this clonotype. The chain links TRBV5-5 to TRBJ2-1, with D possibly matching TRBD2 (5 bases). V lost 3 bases to trimming and J lost 5 bases, with 15 bases between them. The CDR3 loop spans 15 amino acids. Germline values: CDR1 SGHKS, CDR2 YYEKEE (reference sequence). The CDR3 loop is CASSSLALTDNEQFF. The CDR3 DNA is TGTGCCAGCAGCTCCCTAGCTCTCACCGACAATGAGCAGTTCTTC.

The rearrangement uses TRBV6-1 and TRBJ2-7, with unresolved D. The DNA matches TRBJ2-5 better at its end, which makes the J call doubtful. CDR3 length: 13 residues. From germline, CDR1 is MNHNS and CDR2 SASEGT. CDR3 residues: CASRDDSTGTQYF. CDR3 coding DNA: TGTGCCAGCAGGGACGACTCAACGGGGACCCAGTACTTC.

This sequence joins TRBV6-1 and TRBJ1-5; D is ambiguous. V lost 6 bases and J 6 bases, leaving 12 bases between the germline ends. The CDR3 runs to 13 residues. Germline-derived CDR1 and CDR2 are MNHNS and SASEGT. The CDR3 spells CASRWETGQPQHF. CDR3 nucleotides: TGTGCCAGCAGGTGGGAGACCGGTCAGCCCCAGCATTTT.

The chain couples TRBV7-6 to TRBJ1-5; D ambiguous. The CDR3 loop spans 13 amino acids. Trimming cost V 1 base and J 3 bases, with 4 bases left between them. CDR1 and CDR2 (germline): SGHVS, FNYEAQ. The DNA for the CDR3 is TGTGCCAGCAGCTTAGATCACAATCAGCCCCAGCATTTT. This codes for CASSLDHNQPQHF.

V usage is TRBV4-3 and J usage is TRBJ2-1, with 10 bases matching TRBD1. Germline CDR1 and CDR2: LGHNA and YSLEER. The CDR3 spans 18 residues. V lost 0 bases, J lost 7 bases, and 12 bases stayed unmatched. In DNA form, the CDR3 reads TGCGCCAGCAGCCAAGATTGGAGCCCCGGACAGGGGGTGAATGAGCAGTTCTTC. It translates to CASSQDWSPGQGVNEQFF.